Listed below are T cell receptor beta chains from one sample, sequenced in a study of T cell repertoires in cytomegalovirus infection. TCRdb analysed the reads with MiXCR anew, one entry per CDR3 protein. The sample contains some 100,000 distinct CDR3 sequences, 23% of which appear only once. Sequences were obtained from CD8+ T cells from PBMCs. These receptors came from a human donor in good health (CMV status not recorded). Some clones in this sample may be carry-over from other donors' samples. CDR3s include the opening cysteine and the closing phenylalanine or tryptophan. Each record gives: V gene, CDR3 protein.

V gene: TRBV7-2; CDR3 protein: CASSLGGRDTRLYTQYF
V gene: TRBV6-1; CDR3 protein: CASSPRGDGEKLFF
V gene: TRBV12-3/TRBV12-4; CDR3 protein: CASSVAGTADEQYF
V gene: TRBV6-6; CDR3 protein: CASTPDRGIINQPQHF
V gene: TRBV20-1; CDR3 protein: CSARDPSTSGRGEQFF
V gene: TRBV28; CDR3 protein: CASSFGSRYEQYF
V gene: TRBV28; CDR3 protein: CASTGQSNEQFF
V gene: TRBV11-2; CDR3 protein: CASSLETPSSYEQYF
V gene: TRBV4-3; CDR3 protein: CASSQDWGARGTGELFF
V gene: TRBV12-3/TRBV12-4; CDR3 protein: CASRSYRAGTYEQYF
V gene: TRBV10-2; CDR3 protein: CASALGGKNEQFF
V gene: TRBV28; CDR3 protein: CASSLSPGGGNTIYF
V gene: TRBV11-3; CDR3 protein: CASSLTVSYEQYF
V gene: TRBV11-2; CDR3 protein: CASSFIGGYEQFF
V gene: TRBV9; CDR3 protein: CASSVGDRVHEQYF
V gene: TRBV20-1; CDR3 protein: CSAQALDGPYEQYF
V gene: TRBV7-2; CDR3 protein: CASSLGYRVNTEAFF
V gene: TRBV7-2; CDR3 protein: CASSQAPYEQYF
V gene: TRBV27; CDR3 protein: CASRGGAVSYEQYF
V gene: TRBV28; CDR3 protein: CASRGQIYEQYF
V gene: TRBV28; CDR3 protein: CASGFSGAQETQYF
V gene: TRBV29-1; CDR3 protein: CSVEADYGYTF
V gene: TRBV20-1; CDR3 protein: CSAAGLASNTGELFF
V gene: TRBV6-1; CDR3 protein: CASSEGHLRGGYGYTF
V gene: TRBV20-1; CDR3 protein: CSTRGTGSSYEQYF
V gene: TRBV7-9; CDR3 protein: CASSTGTAETLHF
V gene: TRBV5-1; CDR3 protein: CASSLAWGYQETQYF
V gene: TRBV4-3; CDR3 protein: CASSQDSGYSNQPQHF
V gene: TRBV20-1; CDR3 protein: CSANPLGRFANTGELFF
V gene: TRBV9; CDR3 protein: CASSAGRDSNQPQHF
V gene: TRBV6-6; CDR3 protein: CASSDIAGTGANVLTF
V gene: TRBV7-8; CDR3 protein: CASSPGRTNQPQHF
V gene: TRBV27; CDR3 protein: CASGSSGEVGNTIYF
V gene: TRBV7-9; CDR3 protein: CASSAEGGAYIQYF
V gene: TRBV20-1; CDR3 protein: CSARSREPTDTQYF
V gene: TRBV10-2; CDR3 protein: CASSEGNAYEQYF
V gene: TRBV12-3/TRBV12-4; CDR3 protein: CASSFWETDTQYF
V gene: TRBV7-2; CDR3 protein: CASSLIAGGYNEQFF
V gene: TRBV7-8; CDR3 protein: CASSSVPTGEAFF
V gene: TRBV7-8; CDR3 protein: CASIKADGDTQYF
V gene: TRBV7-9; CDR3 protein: CASSLEGSTDTQYF
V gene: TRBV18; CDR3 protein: CASSQGAENTGELFF
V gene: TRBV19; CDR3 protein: CASSIEGGSRKNSPLHF
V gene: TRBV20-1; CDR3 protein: CSAPPGGGGDTQYF
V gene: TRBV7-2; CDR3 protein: CASSLSTGLNEKLFF
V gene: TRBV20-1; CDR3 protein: CSARDNYISTDTQYF
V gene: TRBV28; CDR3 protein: CAIQTGQGAREQYF
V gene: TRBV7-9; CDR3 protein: CASSQQRENEQFF
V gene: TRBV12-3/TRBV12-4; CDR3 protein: CASSTGTDTQYF
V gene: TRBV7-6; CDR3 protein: CASSLGVGSPSSGANVLTF
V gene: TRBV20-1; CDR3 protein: CSARDLRLAYEQYF
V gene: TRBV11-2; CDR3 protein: CASSLESGNYEQYF
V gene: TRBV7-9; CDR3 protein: CASRETQGARDYGYTF
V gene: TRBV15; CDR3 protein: CATSKSLAGGDTQYF
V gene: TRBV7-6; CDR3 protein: CASSLLREANYGYTF